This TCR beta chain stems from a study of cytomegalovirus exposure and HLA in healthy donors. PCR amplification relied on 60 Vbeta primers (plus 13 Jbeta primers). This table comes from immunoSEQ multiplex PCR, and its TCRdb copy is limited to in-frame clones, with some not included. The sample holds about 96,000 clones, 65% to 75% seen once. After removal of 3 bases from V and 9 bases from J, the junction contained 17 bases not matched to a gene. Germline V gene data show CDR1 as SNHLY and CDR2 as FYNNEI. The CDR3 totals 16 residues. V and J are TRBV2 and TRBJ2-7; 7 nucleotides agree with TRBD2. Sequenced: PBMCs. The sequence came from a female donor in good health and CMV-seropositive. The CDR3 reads CASSDPVGGDRGVQYF. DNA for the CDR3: TGTGCCAGCAGTGACCCGGTTGGGGGGGACCGGGGGGTGCAGTACTTC.